These 15 T cell receptor beta chains were all obtained from the same sample, sequenced in a study of shared clonotypes between healthy human individuals. CD45RO-negative CD8 cells positively selected for CCR7 made up the naive population, which excluded terminally differentiated effector memory CD45RA+ cells. Produced via immunoSEQ multiplex PCR; TCRdb's table is partial and in-frame only. This repertoire shows 560,000 or so clones, approximately 96% found once; its top ten account for more than 0.085%. The sample was naive CD8+ T cells sorted from blood. All receptors derive from a woman between 25 and 40 years old in good health.

This rearrangement joins TRBV11-3 to TRBJ2-7; 9 nucleotides align to TRBD2. Germline V gene data show CDR1 as SGHNT and CDR2 as YENEEA. The CDR3 loop spans 15 amino acids. Trimming cost V 2 bases and J 2 bases; bases outside gene matches: 4. This chain's CDR3 is CASSLNAGGAYEQYF. CDR3 DNA: TGTGCCAGCAGCTTAAATGCGGGAGGGGCCTACGAGCAGTACTTC.

V usage is TRBV2 and J usage is TRBJ2-2; 7 nucleotides agree with TRBD1. CDR1 is SNHLY and CDR2 is FYNNEI in the germline V gene. This CDR3 is built from 17 residues. V was pared by 2 bases and J by 0 bases, with 6 bases of the junction left unmatched. CDR3 sequence: CASSEILDRANTGELFF. CDR3 DNA sequence: TGTGCCAGCAGTGAAATTCTTGACAGGGCGAACACCGGGGAGCTGTTTTTT.

In nucleotides, the CDR3 is TGCGCCAGCAGTGAGTCGACTGGGGGAGAGCAGTTCTTC. Its protein is CASSESTGGEQFF. V gene TRBV10-2 combines with J gene TRBJ2-1, with D tentatively TRBD1 or TRBD2 (5 bases each). Trimming shortened V by 0 bases and J by 10 bases, and 10 bases separated the two germline ends. In germline, CDR1 is WSHSY, CDR2 SAAADI. The CDR3 length is 13 residues.

V gene TRBV5-5 combines with J gene TRBJ1-1; no clear D. Looked up from germline, CDR1 is SGHKS and CDR2 is YYEKEE (reference sequence). This CDR3 is 13 amino acids long. V gave up 0 bases and J gave up 10 bases, with 13 bases separating them. DNA of the CDR3: TGTGCCAGCAGCTTGGAGGTCATCGCGCTAGCTTTCTTT. Translated: CASSLEVIALAFF.

The CDR3 reads CASSEGGGGSQETQYF. In DNA, the CDR3 is TGTGCCAGCAGTGAAGGGGGGGGAGGGTCTCAAGAGACCCAGTACTTC. The chain combines TRBV25-1 with TRBJ2-5; 7 nucleotides agree with TRBD2. V lost 2 bases, J lost 2 bases, and 8 bases stayed unmatched. CDR3 length: 16 residues. Germline lookup yields CDR1 MGHDK and CDR2 SYGVNS.

J is TRBJ2-7 and V is TRBV4-1, with D tentatively TRBD1 (5 bases). CDR1 and CDR2 from the germline V gene are MGHRA and YSYEKL. CDR3 length equals 16 residues. Between the trimmed V and J ends, which lost 4 bases and 1 base, there was a span of 17 bases. CDR3 region: CASSPLFRQGSYEQYF. CDR3 coding DNA: TGCGCCAGCAGCCCCCTCTTTCGGCAGGGATCCTACGAGCAGTACTTC.

The chain has TRBV30 and TRBJ2-7; possibly TRBD1 or TRBD2 for D (5 bases each). Germline loops: CDR1 GTSNPN, CDR2 SVGIG (reference sequence). V was cut by 2 bases and J by 6 bases, with 17 bases left in between. This CDR3 has 14 residues. CDR3 nucleotides: TGTGCCTGGAGTTCTACTGGACTTGGGGCCGAGCAGTACTTC. Translating it yields CAWSSTGLGAEQYF. Filled out from reference TRBV30 and TRBJ2-7, the complete variable domain reads SQTIHQWPATLVQPVGSPLSLECTVEGTSNPNLYWYRQAAGRGLQLLFYSVGIGQISSEVPQNLSASRPQDRQFILSSKKLLLSDSGFYLCAWSSTGLGAEQYFGPGTRLTVT.

The V gene is TRBV9, the J gene TRBJ2-1; 8 nucleotides match TRBD2. Germline lookup yields CDR1 SGDLS and CDR2 YYNGEE. This CDR3 contains 17 residues. With V trimmed by 3 bases and J by 8 bases, 16 bases remained unmatched. CDR3 coding DNA: TGTGCCAGCAGCGCGTCCAAGGCAGCGGGAGATTACTATGAGCAGTTCTTC. Translation: CASSASKAAGDYYEQFF.

The rearrangement joins TRBV6-6 to TRBJ1-1; perhaps TRBD1 as D (6 bases). Germline loops: CDR1 MNHNY, CDR2 SVGAGI (reference sequence). Trimming took off 6 bases at V and 4 bases at J, with 18 bases between the two ends. The CDR3 is made up of 15 amino acids. Here the CDR3 reads CASSSESGGGTEAFF. CDR3 DNA: TGTGCCAGCAGCTCCGAATCGGGGGGCGGCACTGAAGCTTTCTTT.

This chain joins TRBV28 and TRBJ1-5; D is ambiguous. The CDR3 extends over 14 amino acids. V lost 3 bases to trimming and J lost 1 base, with 7 bases between them. Germline CDR1 MDHEN, CDR2 SYDVKM. The CDR3 DNA sequence: TGTGCCAGCAGTTTCATGGGGAGCAATCAGCCCCAGCATTTT. Protein: CASSFMGSNQPQHF.

The CDR3 region is CASSLTRSNEQFF. CDR3 nucleotides: TGTGCCAGCAGCTTAACTAGATCCAATGAGCAGTTCTTC. V gene TRBV7-9 combines with J gene TRBJ2-1; weak D call: TRBD2 (5 bases). The CDR3 loop spans 13 amino acids. V lost 2 bases and J lost 6, with 8 bases in between. The germline V gene has CDR1 SEHNR and CDR2 FQNEAQ (reference sequence).

This chain connects TRBV5-5 to TRBJ2-7; D might be TRBD2 (5 bases). The V gene's germline CDR1 is SGHKS and CDR2 YYEKEE (reference sequence). Trimming shortened V by 4 bases and J by 4 bases, and 15 bases separated the two germline ends. The CDR3 sequence is 14 residues long. The CDR3 is CASSDAQLAYEQYF. The DNA of the CDR3 is TGTGCCAGCAGCGATGCGCAGCTAGCTTACGAGCAGTACTTC. The entire variable domain, with the rest obtained from reference TRBV5-5 and TRBJ2-7, is as follows: DAGVTQSPTHLIKTRGQQVTLRCSPISGHKSVSWYQQVLGQGPQFIFQYYEKEERGRGNFPDRFSARQFPNYSSELNVNALLLGDSALYLCASSDAQLAYEQYFGPGTRLTVT.

V usage is TRBV9 and J usage is TRBJ1-4; D gene uncertain. The CDR3 loop spans 13 amino acids. V lost 2 bases and J 5 bases, leaving 7 bases between the germline ends. The V gene's germline CDR1 is SGDLS and CDR2 YYNGEE. CDR3 nucleotide sequence: TGTGCCAGCAGCGTCGACGGGAATGAAAAACTGTTTTTT. Translated, it gives CASSVDGNEKLFF.

CDR3: CASNPRPYYEQYF. As DNA, the CDR3 is TGTGCCAGCAACCCTAGACCCTACTACGAGCAGTACTTC. V is TRBV2 and J is TRBJ2-7, with unresolved D. CDR3 size: 13 residues. V was shortened by 7 bases and J by 3 bases, with 13 bases between the two germline ends. Germline values: CDR1 SNHLY, CDR2 FYNNEI.

The chain carries TRBV4-1 and TRBJ2-1; D not resolved. Germline lookup yields CDR1 MGHRA and CDR2 YSYEKL. Trimming cost V 3 bases and J 0 bases, with 9 bases left between them. The CDR3 loop spans 15 amino acids. CDR3 sequence reads: CASSHRVSSYNEQFF. In DNA, the CDR3 is TGCGCCAGCAGCCACCGCGTAAGCTCCTACAATGAGCAGTTCTTC.